The source of this T cell receptor (beta chain) is a study of blood T cell repertoires in COVID-19. For the study at large: From the United States, Italy and Spain came samples of acute and convalescent COVID-19. T cells, B-cell-depleted T cells, or PBMCs provided the cDNA or gDNA that served as material.

Germline CDR1 is SGHDT and CDR2 is YYEEEE. This CDR3 spans 14 amino acids. With 2 bases removed from V and 5 bases from J, the gap between germline ends came to 13 bases. In the authors' methods: Amplified reference gene primers provided the basis for estimating nucleated cell counts. Libraries were prepared by immunoSEQ multiplex PCR; TCRdb keeps only in-frame clonotypes and omits some of them. Clone size and the V and J calls come from that table; the DNA yielded D and trimming. The sample includes tens of thousands of clones, 90% of them seen just once. This clone was seen just once. The chain uses TRBV5-6 and TRBJ1-1; D remains unclear. Sequencing used peripheral blood. The TCR originated in a man aged 60 to 69 with acute or convalescent COVID-19. CDR3 nucleotide sequence: TGTGCCAGCAGCTTTTACAGTTCAAAAACTGAAGCTTTCTTT. Protein sequence: CASSFYSSKTEAFF.